There are a few counts of the clone carrying this TCR beta chain. Its antigen remains unknown. The sample is drawn from a study of beta chain features in type 1 diabetes. Trimming stripped 4 bases from V and 0 bases from J, with 1 base between. Per the germline V gene, CDR1 is SGHDT and CDR2 is YYEEEE. The CDR3 contains 11 residues. What was sequenced were expressed TCRB transcripts, since all of the isolated RNA had been reverse transcribed. The method was immunoSEQ multiplex PCR; TCRdb's version includes in-frame clones alone and lacks a portion of them. The data contain roughly 370,000 clones, approximately 15% of them singletons. Findings and caveats of the study: A moderate, significant TCRB CDR3 shortening appeared in type 1 diabetes across four CD4+ subsets.

The chain couples TRBV5-6 to TRBJ2-5; D not certain. The sequence was collected from a man aged 25 to 40 in good health. The sample was naive CD4+ T cells from blood. The CDR3 loop reads CASSHQETQYF. CDR3 DNA: TGTGCCAGCAGCCACCAAGAGACCCAGTACTTC.